Presented here are 10 T cell receptor beta chains from one specimen sequenced in a study of blood T cell repertoires in COVID-19. This table comes from immunoSEQ multiplex PCR, and its TCRdb copy is limited to in-frame clones, with some not included. The sample records fewer than 200,000 clones, over 65% being singletons. The specimen was PBMCs or T cells enriched from blood (not recorded which). The receptors derive from a woman aged 45-60 years who had recovered from COVID-19.

The V call is TRBV30, the J call TRBJ2-4; D uncertain. In germline, CDR1 is GTSNPN, CDR2 SVGIG (reference sequence). This CDR3 region has 11 residues. The V and J ends lost 4 bases and 4 bases respectively, with 5 bases between them. CDR3 protein: CAWTGKNIQYF. For the CDR3, the DNA is TGTGCCTGGACCGGGAAAAACATTCAGTACTTC.

The genes are TRBV9 and TRBJ1-2; D call uncertain. Trimming stripped 4 bases from V and 4 bases from J, with 17 bases between. The CDR3 length is 15 residues. Germline CDR1 and CDR2: SGDLS and YYNGEE. The DNA of the CDR3 is TGTGCCAGCAGCTTCCAGCAGGCTTCTGTCTATGGCTACACCTTC. It encodes CASSFQQASVYGYTF.

This clone was picked up one time. CDR3 amino acids: CASSLVQSLNTEAFF. In DNA, the CDR3 is TGTGCCAGCAGCTTAGTTCAGTCTTTGAACACTGAAGCTTTCTTT. This chain joins TRBV11-2 and TRBJ1-1; the D is unclear. Germline CDR1 SGHAT, CDR2 FQNNGV. Trimming removed 1 base at V and 0 bases at J, with 9 bases between. This CDR3 has 15 amino acids.

The CDR3 sequence: CAWSTGQGLLGANVLTF. The CDR3 coding sequence is TGTGCCTGGAGTACAGGACAGGGCCTCTTGGGGGCCAACGTCCTGACTTTC. The V gene is TRBV30, the J gene TRBJ2-6; 8 bases line up with TRBD1. Germline V CDR1 and CDR2: GTSNPN, SVGIG (reference sequence). The CDR3 runs to 17 residues. V lost 2 bases and J lost 4; bases outside the gene matches: 10.

This clone came up once. The J gene is TRBJ1-2, the V gene TRBV13; perhaps TRBD1 as D (5 bases). The CDR3 extends over 15 amino acids. CDR1 and CDR2 (germline): PRHDT, FYEKMQ (reference sequence). With 1 base removed from V and 4 bases from J, the gap between germline ends came to 13 bases. CDR3 protein: CASSLDSGGSYGYTF. CDR3 bases: TGTGCCAGCAGCTTAGATTCGGGGGGTAGCTATGGCTACACCTTC.

The V call is TRBV19, the J call TRBJ1-3, with no clear D. CDR3 length equals 13 residues. The V end was cut by 8 bases, the J end by 1 base, with 9 bases between. Germline V lookup: CDR1 LNHDA, CDR2 SQIVND (reference sequence). The DNA of the CDR3 is TGTGCCAGTCATTGGGCGTCTGGAAACACCATATATTTT. Its protein is CASHWASGNTIYF. The variable domain in full, completed from reference TRBV19 and TRBJ1-3, reads DGGITQSPKYLFRKEGQNVTLSCEQNLNHDAMYWYRQDPGQGLRLIYYSQIVNDFQKGDIAEGYSVSREKKESFPLTVTSAQKNPTAFYLCASHWASGNTIYFGEGSWLTVV.

CDR3 in amino acids: CSGRRQTNEKLFF. In nucleotides, the CDR3 is TGCAGCGGGCGGAGACAGACTAATGAAAAACTGTTTTTT. The chain uses TRBV29-1 and TRBJ1-4; possibly TRBD1 for D (5 bases). Trimming shortened V by 7 bases and J by 2 bases, and 11 bases separated the two germline ends. The CDR3 has 13 residues. CDR1 SQVTM and CDR2 ANQGSEA come from the germline V gene.

The chain uses TRBV7-2 and TRBJ1-5, with D maybe TRBD1 (5 bases). The CDR3 extends over 14 amino acids. The V and J ends lost 5 bases and 7 bases respectively, with 15 bases between them. Germline values: CDR1 SGHTA, CDR2 FQGNSA. The CDR3 protein is CASSHVGAGQPQHF. The CDR3, as DNA: TGTGCCAGCAGCCACGTCGGGGCGGGACAGCCCCAGCATTTT.

The chain recombines TRBV5-4 with TRBJ1-2, with 9 nucleotides matching TRBD1. Looked up from germline, CDR1 is SGHNT and CDR2 is YYREEE (reference sequence). The CDR3 sequence is 12 residues long. Trimming at V came to 4 bases and at J to 6 bases, leaving 1 base not matched to a gene. The CDR3 DNA reads TGTGCCAGCAGCCGGACAGGGGATGGCTACACCTTC. Translation gives CASSRTGDGYTF.

The chain is built from TRBV5-4 and TRBJ2-1; 9 nucleotides match TRBD1. CDR1 SGHNT and CDR2 YYREEE come from the germline V gene (reference sequence). The J segment lost 6 bases and the V segment lost 4 bases, leaving 8 bases of the junction unmatched. CDR3 length equals 15 residues. The CDR3 DNA is TGTGCCAGCAGCGTCGGGACAGGGAGTTTCAATGAGCAGTTCTTC. Its translation: CASSVGTGSFNEQFF.